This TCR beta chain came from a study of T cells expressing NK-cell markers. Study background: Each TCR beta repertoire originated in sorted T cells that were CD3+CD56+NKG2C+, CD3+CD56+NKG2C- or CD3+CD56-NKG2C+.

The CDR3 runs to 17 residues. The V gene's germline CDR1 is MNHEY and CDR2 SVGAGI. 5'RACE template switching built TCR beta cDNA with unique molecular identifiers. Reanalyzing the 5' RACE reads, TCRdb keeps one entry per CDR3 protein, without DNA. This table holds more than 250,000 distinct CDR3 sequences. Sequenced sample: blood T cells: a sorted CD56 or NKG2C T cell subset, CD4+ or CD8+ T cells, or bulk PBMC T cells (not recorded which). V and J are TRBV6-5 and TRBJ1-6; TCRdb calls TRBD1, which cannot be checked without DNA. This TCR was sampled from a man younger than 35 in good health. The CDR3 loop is CATQGRGLSSYNSPLHF.